A selection of T cell receptor beta chains follows, all from one sample in a study of identical twins. TCRdb independently ran MiXCR on the 5' RACE reads; one entry per CDR3 protein. In the table there are fewer than 500,000 distinct CDR3 sequences, roughly an eighth of which are singletons. These same records also appear under a second study, on yellow fever vaccine responses in identical twins.

The sample taken for sequencing was CD4+ T cells sorted from blood. The origin of the receptors is a woman under 30 in good health. CDR3s include the opening cysteine and the closing phenylalanine or tryptophan.

J gene	V gene	CDR3 protein
TRBJ2-4	TRBV5-1	CASGSSGTGAGNIQYF
TRBJ1-5	TRBV4-3	CASSQETGSIQPQHF
TRBJ2-7	TRBV5-6	CASSLVLAGVEQYF
TRBJ2-3	TRBV7-2	CASSSRDASTGYF
TRBJ2-1	TRBV15	CATSSMKRDPYNEQFF
TRBJ1-6	TRBV12-3/TRBV12-4	CASSRTASNSPLHF
TRBJ2-5	TRBV20-1	CTPGGTSVETQYF
TRBJ2-7	TRBV29-1	CSVLAMVSYEQYF
TRBJ2-1	TRBV25-1	CASSESWGLAEQFF
TRBJ2-1	TRBV20-1	CSALARRTSNEQFF
TRBJ2-3	TRBV3-1	CASSRTGNTDTQYF
TRBJ2-7	TRBV10-2	CASSVPSGRGAYEQYF
TRBJ2-7	TRBV20-1	CSARAPVTSSYEQYF
TRBJ1-1	TRBV21-1	CASSHRAGPPNTEAFF
TRBJ2-3	TRBV7-3	CASSLNPTDTQYF
TRBJ2-1	TRBV3-1	CASSQERASGALPKGYEQFF
TRBJ2-7	TRBV3-1	CASSHLGYEQYF
TRBJ2-2	TRBV18	CASSPPSSNTGELFF
TRBJ2-7	TRBV12-3/TRBV12-4	CASSPQDRVYEQYF
TRBJ2-3	TRBV11-1	CASSLGSGGNRGASDTQYF
TRBJ2-1	TRBV15	CATSGTTYNEQFF
TRBJ1-4	TRBV28	CASSLLGIDEKLFF
TRBJ2-7	TRBV5-1	CASSTRQGDEQYF
TRBJ2-7	TRBV5-6	CASSLATGFEQYF